This T cell receptor beta chain comes out of a study of OX40 agonist ivuxolimab in advanced cancers. General observations from the study: There were also nonresponders showing low normalized T-cell clonal expansion.

Samples were taken at baseline and on day 1 of cycles 4 and 7. Produced via immunoSEQ multiplex PCR; TCRdb's table is partial and in-frame only. The sample carries about 79,000 clones, 90% recorded once. To note about this clone: Its specificity is unknown.

The germline V gene has CDR1 SGHTA and CDR2 FQGNSA. The CDR3 has 13 residues. V dropped 4 bases and J dropped 0 bases, with 6 bases sitting between them. The source of this sequence is an adult with an advanced solid tumor such as melanoma, head and neck, liver or kidney cancer. Material: CD4+ or CD8+ T cells sorted from blood, obtained in a trial of the OX40 agonist ivuxolimab. The rearrangement uses TRBV7-2 and TRBJ1-1; D remains ambiguous. The CDR3 protein is CASSSRVNTEAFF. CDR3 sequence (DNA): TGTGCCAGCAGCTCTAGAGTGAACACTGAAGCTTTCTTT. The full variable domain, its missing parts supplied by reference TRBV7-2 and TRBJ1-1, is GAGVSQSPSNKVTEKGKDVELRCDPISGHTALYWYRQSLGQGLEFLIYFQGNSAPDKSGLPSDRFSAERTGGSVSTLTIQRTQQEDSAVYLCASSSRVNTEAFFGQGTRLTVV.